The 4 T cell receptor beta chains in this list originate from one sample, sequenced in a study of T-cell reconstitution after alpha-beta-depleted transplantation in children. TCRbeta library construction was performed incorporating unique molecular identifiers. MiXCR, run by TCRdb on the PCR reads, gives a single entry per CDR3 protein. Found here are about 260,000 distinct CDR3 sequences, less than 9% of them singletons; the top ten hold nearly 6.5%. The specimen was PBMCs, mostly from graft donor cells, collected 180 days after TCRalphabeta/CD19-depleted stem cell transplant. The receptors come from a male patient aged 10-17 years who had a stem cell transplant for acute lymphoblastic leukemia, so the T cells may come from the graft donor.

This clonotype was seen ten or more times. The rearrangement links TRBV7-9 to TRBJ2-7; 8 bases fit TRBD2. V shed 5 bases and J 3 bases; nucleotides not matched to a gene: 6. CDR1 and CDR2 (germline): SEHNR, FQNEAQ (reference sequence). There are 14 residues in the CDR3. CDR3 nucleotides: TGTGCCAGCAGCACTGCGGGGGGTAGCTACGAGCAGTACTTC. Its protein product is CASSTAGGSYEQYF. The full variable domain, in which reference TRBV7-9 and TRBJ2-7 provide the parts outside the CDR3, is DTGVSQNPRHKITKRGQNVTFRCDPISEHNRLYWYRQTLGQGPEFLTYFQNEAQLEKSRLLSDRFSAERPKGSFSTLEIQRTEQGDSAMYLCASSTAGGSYEQYFGPGTRLTVT.

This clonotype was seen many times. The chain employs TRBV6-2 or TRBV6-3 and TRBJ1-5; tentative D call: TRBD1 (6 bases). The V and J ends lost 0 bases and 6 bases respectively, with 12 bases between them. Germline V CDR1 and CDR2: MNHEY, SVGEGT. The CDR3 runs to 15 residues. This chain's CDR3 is CASSYSGAGPQPQHF. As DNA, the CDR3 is TGTGCCAGCAGTTACTCGGGGGCAGGGCCTCAGCCCCAGCATTTT.

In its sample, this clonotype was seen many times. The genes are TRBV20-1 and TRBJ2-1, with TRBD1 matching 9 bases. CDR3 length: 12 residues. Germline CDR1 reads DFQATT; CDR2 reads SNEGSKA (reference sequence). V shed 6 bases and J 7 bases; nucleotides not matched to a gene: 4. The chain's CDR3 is CSARQGVNEQFF. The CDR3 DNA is TGCAGTGCAAGACAGGGGGTTAATGAGCAGTTCTTC.

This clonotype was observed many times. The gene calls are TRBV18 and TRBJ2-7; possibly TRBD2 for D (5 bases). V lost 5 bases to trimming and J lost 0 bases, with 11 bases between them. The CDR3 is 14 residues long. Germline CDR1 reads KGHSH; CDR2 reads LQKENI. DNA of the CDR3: TGTGCCAGCTCATCCGGACTTATCTCCTACGAGCAGTACTTC. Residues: CASSSGLISYEQYF. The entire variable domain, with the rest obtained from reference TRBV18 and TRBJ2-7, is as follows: NAGVMQNPRHLVRRRGQEARLRCSPMKGHSHVYWYRQLPEEGLKFMVYLQKENIIDESGMPKERFSAEFPKEGPSILRIQQVVRGDSAAYFCASSSGLISYEQYFGPGTRLTVT.